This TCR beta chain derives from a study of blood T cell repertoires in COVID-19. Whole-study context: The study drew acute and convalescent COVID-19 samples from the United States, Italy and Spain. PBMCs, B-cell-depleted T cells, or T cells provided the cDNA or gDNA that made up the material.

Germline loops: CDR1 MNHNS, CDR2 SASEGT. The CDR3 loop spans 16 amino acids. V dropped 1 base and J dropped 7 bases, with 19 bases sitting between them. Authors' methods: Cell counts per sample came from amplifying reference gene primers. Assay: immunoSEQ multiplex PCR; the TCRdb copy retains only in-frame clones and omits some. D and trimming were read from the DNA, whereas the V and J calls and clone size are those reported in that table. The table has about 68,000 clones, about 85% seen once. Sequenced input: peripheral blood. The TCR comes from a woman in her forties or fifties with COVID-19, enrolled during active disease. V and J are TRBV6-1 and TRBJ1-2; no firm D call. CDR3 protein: CASSEDGRAQRGGYTF. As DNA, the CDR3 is TGTGCCAGCAGTGAAGACGGCCGTGCACAGCGGGGTGGCTACACCTTC.